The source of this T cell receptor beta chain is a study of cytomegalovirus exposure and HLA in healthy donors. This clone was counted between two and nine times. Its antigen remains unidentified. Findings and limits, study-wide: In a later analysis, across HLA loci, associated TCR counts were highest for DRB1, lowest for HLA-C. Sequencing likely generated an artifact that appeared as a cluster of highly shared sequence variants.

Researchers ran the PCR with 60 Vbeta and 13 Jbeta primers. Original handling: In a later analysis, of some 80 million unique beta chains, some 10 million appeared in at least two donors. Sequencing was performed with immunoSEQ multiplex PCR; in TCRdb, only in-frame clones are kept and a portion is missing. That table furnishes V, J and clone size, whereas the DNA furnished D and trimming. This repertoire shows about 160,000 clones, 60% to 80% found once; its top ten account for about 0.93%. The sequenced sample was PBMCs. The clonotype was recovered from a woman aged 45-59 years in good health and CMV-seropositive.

The chain's CDR3 is CASSLGVAASSTDTQYF. The CDR3 DNA reads TGTGCCAGCAGCTTGGGTGTAGCGGCCTCAAGCACAGATACGCAGTATTTT. This chain links TRBV5-4 with TRBJ2-3, with a weak D call TRBD2 (6 bases). The CDR3 covers 17 residues. Germline V gives CDR1 SGHNT, CDR2 YYREEE (reference sequence). V was pared by 0 bases and J by 0 bases, with 14 bases between.